This T cell receptor beta chain was captured by sequencing in a study of T-cell memory formation after mild COVID-19. One entry per CDR3 protein results from TCRdb running MiXCR on the 5' RACE reads. This sample has roughly 130,000 distinct CDR3 sequences, with over 15% found just once. The ends were cut back, 2 bases at V and 6 bases at J, with 13 bases in the middle. This CDR3 contains 14 residues. Germline CDR1 reads SGHDN; CDR2 reads FVKESK. The chain recombines TRBV14 with TRBJ1-2; no clear D. This clonotype was obtained from a young man who had mild COVID-19 (a few samples of this study predate the infection). Cell type and time point are not known. The sample was PBMCs or a T cell subset sorted from them (not recorded which). CDR3 sequence reads: CASSQQMLRNGYTF. CDR3 DNA sequence: TGTGCCAGCAGCCAACAGATGTTACGGAATGGCTACACCTTC.